Below are 13 T cell receptor beta chains sequenced from a single sample in a study of sequential checkpoint blockade in melanoma. Sequenced by immunoSEQ multiplex PCR; TCRdb stores in-frame clones only, minus some. The repertoire holds about 19,000 clones, with 65% to 85% as singletons. Treatment denoted: randomized to nivolumab then ipilimumab (arm A) or the reverse (arm B). The input for sequencing was tumor tissue (inferred from file names), taken from a patient given nivolumab and ipilimumab in sequence. These receptors were obtained from a human donor with melanoma.

V usage is TRBV30 and J usage is TRBJ1-1, with D unclear. Trimming removed 3 bases from V and 5 bases from J, with 13 bases in between. CDR1 is GTSNPN, CDR2 SVGIG, per germline (reference sequence). This CDR3 region has 13 residues. CDR3 sequence (DNA): TGTGCCTGGAGCCCAAACAGCGTAACTGAAGCTTTCTTT. Protein: CAWSPNSVTEAFF. Drawing the rest from reference TRBV30 and TRBJ1-1, the complete variable domain is SQTIHQWPATLVQPVGSPLSLECTVEGTSNPNLYWYRQAAGRGLQLLFYSVGIGQISSEVPQNLSASRPQDRQFILSSKKLLLSDSGFYLCAWSPNSVTEAFFGQGTRLTVV.

The chain is built from TRBV11-3 and TRBJ2-1; D perhaps matches TRBD1 (5 bases). V lost 2 bases and J lost 9, with 17 bases in between. Germline CDR1 and CDR2: SGHNT and YENEEA. The CDR3 spans 15 residues. Here the CDR3 reads CASSLRSKAQAEQFF. The CDR3 bases are TGTGCCAGCAGCTTAAGAAGTAAGGCACAGGCTGAGCAGTTCTTC.

The CDR3 DNA reads as TGTGCCAGCTCACCACCGGGGGACAGGCGGAATGAAAAACTGTTTTTT. Translated, it gives CASSPPGDRRNEKLFF. V usage is TRBV18 and J usage is TRBJ1-4; 8 bases align to TRBD1. This CDR3 region has 16 residues. The germline CDR1 and CDR2 sequences are KGHSH and LQKENI. Trimming at V came to 0 bases and at J to 5 bases, leaving 5 bases not matched to a gene.

The DNA of the CDR3 is TGTGCCAGCAGCTTGGGGCTGGCATTTGAGGGCTACACCTTC. Encoded protein: CASSLGLAFEGYTF. The V and J genes are TRBV11-3 and TRBJ1-2; maybe TRBD1 (5 bases). Between the trimmed V and J ends, which lost 3 bases and 8 bases, there was a span of 16 bases. There are 14 residues in the CDR3. Germline V gene sequence: CDR1 SGHNT, CDR2 YENEEA.

This clone was recorded a few times. This chain connects TRBV6-7 to TRBJ1-1, with D hard to call. TRBV6-7 is placed among ORFs of uncertain function. Deletions cut 5 bases from V and 4 bases from J, with 20 bases between. The length of the CDR3 is 16 residues. CDR3 in amino acids: CASSQVAARGSTEAFF. CDR3 nucleotides: TGTGCCAGCAGTCAAGTGGCGGCCAGAGGGAGCACTGAAGCTTTCTTT.

The V call is TRBV30, the J call TRBJ2-1; TRBD1 is a possible D gene (5 bases). Trimming left V 2 bases short and J 0 bases short, with 5 bases between. This CDR3 region has 13 residues. Per the germline V gene, CDR1 is GTSNPN and CDR2 is SVGIG (reference sequence). The CDR3 loop reads CAWSQGSYNEQFF. The DNA for the CDR3 is TGTGCCTGGAGTCAGGGCTCCTACAATGAGCAGTTCTTC.

The V gene is TRBV6-8, the J gene TRBJ2-1; 7 positions agree with TRBD1. Trimming took 6 bases from V and 3 from J; bases not matched to a gene: 14. The CDR3 has 17 amino acids. From germline, CDR1 is MNHGY and CDR2 SAAAGT. This chain's CDR3 is CASSVPGATGHYNEQFF. CDR3 bases: TGTGCCAGCAGCGTTCCTGGTGCGACAGGGCACTACAATGAGCAGTTCTTC.

Comment on this clone: Other DNA sequences in this sample translate to the same CDR3. CDR3 bases: TGTGCCAGTAGTATAGAAGCAGATACGCAGTATTTT. Translating gives CASSIEADTQYF. The V call is TRBV19, the J call TRBJ2-3; D is ambiguous. CDR1 is LNHDA, CDR2 SQIVND, per germline (reference sequence). The CDR3 covers 12 residues. Trimming took 0 bases from V and 4 from J, leaving 2 bases between them.

The genes are TRBV11-3 and TRBJ2-2; the D gene is possibly TRBD2 (6 bases). Trimming pared 2 bases from V and 5 bases from J, leaving 15 bases between. This CDR3 region has 16 residues. Germline assignment: CDR1 SGHNT and CDR2 YENEEA. The DNA for the CDR3 is TGTGCCAGCAGCTTAAGTCTTGGTCGGGGGACCGGGGAGCTGTTTTTT. Translated: CASSLSLGRGTGELFF.

Only one count was recorded for this clone. CDR3 nucleotides: TGTGCCAGCAGTCAGGGACTCGTGTCCCCTGGAAACACCATATATTTT. Translation gives CASSQGLVSPGNTIYF. This chain uses TRBV6-8 with TRBJ1-3; tentative D call: TRBD1 (5 bases). The germline CDR1 and CDR2 sequences are MNHGY and SAAAGT. V lost 5 bases to trimming and J lost 2 bases, with 16 bases between them. The CDR3 has 16 amino acids.

This chain connects TRBV6-7 to TRBJ1-5; possibly TRBD1 for D (5 bases). TRBV6-7 is marked as an open reading frame, function uncertain. The CDR3 contains 13 residues. The germline V and J ends were trimmed by 8 bases and 4 bases, with 12 bases remaining between them. CDR3 protein: CASLGQPNQPQHF. The CDR3 DNA reads TGTGCCAGCTTGGGGCAGCCGAATCAGCCCCAGCATTTT.

This chain joins TRBV28 and TRBJ2-7; the match to TRBD2 covers 13 bases. J was trimmed by 9 bases and V by 1 base; bases with no gene match: 6. This CDR3 contains 15 residues. Germline assignment: CDR1 MDHEN and CDR2 SYDVKM. Written as DNA, the CDR3 is TGTGCCAGCAGTTTATCCCGGACTAGCGGGAGAGGGCAGTACTTC. It is translated as CASSLSRTSGRGQYF.

This chain connects TRBV12-5 to TRBJ2-5; 13 nucleotides agree with TRBD2. The junction had 5 bases not matched to a gene; V was cut back by 6 bases and J by 4 bases. Germline V gives CDR1 LGHNT, CDR2 FRNRAP. CDR3 length equals 15 residues. The CDR3 loop is CASGPGLAGPETQYF. The CDR3 nucleotides read TGTGCTAGTGGGCCGGGACTAGCGGGACCAGAGACCCAGTACTTC.